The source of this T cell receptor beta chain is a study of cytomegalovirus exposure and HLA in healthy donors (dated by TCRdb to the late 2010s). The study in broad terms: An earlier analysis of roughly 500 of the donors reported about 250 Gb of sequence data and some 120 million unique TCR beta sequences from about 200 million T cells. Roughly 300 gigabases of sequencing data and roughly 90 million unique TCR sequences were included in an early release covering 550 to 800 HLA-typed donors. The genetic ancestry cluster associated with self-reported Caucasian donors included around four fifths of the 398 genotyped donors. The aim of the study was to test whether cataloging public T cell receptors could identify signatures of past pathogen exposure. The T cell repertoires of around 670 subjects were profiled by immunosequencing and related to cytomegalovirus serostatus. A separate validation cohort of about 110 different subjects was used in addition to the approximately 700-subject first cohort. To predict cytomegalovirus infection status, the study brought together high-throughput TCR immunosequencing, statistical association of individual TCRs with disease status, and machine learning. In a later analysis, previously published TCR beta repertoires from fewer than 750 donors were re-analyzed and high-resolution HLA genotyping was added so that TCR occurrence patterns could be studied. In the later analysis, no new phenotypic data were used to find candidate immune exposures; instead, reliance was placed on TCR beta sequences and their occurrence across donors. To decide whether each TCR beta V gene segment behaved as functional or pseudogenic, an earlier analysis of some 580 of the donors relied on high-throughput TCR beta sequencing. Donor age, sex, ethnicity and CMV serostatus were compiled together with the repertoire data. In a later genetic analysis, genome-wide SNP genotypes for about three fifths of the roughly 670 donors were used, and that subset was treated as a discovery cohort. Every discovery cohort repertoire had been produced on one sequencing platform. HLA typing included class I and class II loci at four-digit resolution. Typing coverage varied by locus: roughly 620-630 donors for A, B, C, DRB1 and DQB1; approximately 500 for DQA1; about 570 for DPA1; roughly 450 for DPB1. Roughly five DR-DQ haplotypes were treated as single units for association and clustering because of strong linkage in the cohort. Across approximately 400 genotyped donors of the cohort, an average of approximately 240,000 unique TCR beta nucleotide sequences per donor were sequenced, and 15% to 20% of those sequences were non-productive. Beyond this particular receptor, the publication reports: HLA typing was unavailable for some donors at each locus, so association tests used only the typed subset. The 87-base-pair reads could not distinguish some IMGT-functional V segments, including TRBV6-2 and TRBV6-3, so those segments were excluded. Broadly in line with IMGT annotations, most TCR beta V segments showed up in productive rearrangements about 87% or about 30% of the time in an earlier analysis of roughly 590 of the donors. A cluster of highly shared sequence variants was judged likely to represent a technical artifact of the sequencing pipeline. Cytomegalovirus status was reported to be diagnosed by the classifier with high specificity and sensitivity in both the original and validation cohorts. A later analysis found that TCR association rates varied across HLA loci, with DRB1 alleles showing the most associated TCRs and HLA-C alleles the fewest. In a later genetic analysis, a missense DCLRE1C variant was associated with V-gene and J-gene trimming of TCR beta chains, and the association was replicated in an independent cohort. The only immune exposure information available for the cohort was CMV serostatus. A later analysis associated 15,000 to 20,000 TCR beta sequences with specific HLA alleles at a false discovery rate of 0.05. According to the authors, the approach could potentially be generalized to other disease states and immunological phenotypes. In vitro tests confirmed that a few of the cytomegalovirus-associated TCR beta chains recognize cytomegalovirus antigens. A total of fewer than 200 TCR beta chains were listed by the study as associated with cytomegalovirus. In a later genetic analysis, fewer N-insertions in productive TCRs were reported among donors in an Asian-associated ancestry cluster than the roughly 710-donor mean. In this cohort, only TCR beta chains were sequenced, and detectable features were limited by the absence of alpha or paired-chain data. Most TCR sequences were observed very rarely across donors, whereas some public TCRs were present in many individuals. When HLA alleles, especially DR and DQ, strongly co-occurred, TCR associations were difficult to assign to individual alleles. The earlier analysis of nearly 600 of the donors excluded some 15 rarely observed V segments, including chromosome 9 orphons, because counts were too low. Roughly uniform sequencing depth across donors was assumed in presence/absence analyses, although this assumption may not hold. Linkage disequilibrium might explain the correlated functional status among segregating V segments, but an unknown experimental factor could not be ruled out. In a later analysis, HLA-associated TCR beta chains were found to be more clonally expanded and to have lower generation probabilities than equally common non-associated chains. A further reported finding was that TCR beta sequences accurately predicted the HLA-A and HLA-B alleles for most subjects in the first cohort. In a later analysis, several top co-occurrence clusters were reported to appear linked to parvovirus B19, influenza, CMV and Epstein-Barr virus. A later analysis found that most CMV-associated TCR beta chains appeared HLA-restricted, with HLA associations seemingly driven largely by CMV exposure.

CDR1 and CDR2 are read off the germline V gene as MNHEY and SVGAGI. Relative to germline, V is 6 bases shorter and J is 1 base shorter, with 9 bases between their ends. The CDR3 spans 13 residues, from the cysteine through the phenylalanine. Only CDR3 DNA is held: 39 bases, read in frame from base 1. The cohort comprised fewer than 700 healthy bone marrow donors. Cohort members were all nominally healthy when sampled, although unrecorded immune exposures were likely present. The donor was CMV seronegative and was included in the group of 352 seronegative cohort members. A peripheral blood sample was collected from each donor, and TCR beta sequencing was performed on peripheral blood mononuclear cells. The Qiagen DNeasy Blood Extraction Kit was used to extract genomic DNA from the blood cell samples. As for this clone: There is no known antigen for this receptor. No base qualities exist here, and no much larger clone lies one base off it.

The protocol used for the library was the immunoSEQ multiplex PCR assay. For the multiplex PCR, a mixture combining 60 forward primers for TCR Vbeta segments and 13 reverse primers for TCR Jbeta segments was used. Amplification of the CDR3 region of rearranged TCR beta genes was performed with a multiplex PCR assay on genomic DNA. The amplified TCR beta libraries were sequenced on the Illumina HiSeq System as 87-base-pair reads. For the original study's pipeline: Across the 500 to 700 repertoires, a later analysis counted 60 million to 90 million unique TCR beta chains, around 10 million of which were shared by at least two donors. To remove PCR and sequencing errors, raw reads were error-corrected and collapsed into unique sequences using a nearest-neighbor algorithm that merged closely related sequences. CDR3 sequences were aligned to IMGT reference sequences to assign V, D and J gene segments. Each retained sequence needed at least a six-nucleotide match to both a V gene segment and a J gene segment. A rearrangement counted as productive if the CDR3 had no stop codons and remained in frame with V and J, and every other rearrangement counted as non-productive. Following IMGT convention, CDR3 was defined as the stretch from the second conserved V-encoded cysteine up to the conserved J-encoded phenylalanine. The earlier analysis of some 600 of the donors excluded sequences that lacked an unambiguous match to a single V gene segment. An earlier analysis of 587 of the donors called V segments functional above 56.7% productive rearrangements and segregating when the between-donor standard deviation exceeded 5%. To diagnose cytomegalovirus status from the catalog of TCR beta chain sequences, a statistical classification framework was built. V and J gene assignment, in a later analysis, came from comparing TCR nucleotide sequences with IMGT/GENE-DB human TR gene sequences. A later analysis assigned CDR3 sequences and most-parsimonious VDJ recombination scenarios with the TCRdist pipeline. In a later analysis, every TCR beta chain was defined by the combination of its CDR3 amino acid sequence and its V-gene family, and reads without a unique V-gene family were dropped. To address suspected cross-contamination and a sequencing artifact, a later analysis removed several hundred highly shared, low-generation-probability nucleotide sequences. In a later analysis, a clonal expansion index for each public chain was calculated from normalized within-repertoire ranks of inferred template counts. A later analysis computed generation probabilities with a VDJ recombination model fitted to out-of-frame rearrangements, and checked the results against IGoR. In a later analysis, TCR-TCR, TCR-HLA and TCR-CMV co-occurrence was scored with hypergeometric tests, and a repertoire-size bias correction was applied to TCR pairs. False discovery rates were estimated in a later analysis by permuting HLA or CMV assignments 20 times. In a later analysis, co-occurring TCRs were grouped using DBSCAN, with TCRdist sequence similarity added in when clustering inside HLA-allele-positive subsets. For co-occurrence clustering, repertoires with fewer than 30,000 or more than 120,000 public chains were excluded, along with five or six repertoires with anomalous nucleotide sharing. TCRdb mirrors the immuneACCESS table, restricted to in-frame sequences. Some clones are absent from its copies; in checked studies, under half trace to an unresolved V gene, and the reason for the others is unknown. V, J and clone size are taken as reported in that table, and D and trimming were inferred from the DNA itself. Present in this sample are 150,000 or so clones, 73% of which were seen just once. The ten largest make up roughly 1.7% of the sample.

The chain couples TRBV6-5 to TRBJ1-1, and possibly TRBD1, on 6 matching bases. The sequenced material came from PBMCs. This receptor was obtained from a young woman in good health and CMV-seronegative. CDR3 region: CASSRQENTEAFF. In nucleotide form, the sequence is TGTGCCAGCAGCCGACAGGAGAACACTGAAGCTTTCTTT.